This T cell receptor (beta chain) was documented in a study of cytomegalovirus exposure and HLA in healthy donors. V lost 2 bases and J lost 0, with 8 bases in between. CDR1 and CDR2 (germline): SGDLS, YYNGEE. This CDR3 is built from 15 residues. Method: immunoSEQ multiplex PCR; TCRdb's copy keeps in-frame clones and lacks some. This table has some 85,000 clones, roughly 96% appearing once. Study-wide points: High sensitivity and specificity were reportedly achieved when the classifier diagnosed cytomegalovirus status. The study listed under 200 cytomegalovirus-associated TCR beta chains. Confirmation in vitro established that three CMV-associated chains were specific for CMV antigens.

Comment on this clone: Its matching antigen is unknown.

Specimen: PBMCs. V and J are TRBV9 and TRBJ1-4; no clear D gene. The TCR was taken from a woman under 30 in good health and CMV-seronegative. In nucleotides, the CDR3 is TGTGCCAGCAGCGTTAGCGGGTCAACTAATGAAAAACTGTTTTTT. Translating it yields CASSVSGSTNEKLFF. Using reference TRBV9 and TRBJ1-4 for the parts outside the CDR3, the full variable domain is DSGVTQTPKHLITATGQRVTLRCSPRSGDLSVYWYQQSLDQGLQFLIQYYNGEERAKGNILERFSAQQFPDLHSELNLSSLELGDSALYFCASSVSGSTNEKLFFGSGTQLSVL.